This T cell receptor beta chain stems from a study of T cells in localized non-small cell lung cancer. A remark on this clone: The target antigen is unknown.

The repertoire was sequenced with immunoSEQ multiplex PCR; TCRdb's copy has only in-frame clones and lacks some. Found here are 50,000 to 75,000 clones, around 90% of them singletons; the top ten hold 20% to 25%. V was pared by 2 bases and J by 2 bases, with 10 bases between. Germline lookup yields CDR1 MDHEN and CDR2 SYDVKM. The CDR3 is made up of 15 amino acids. Study results and limitations: The tumor had only one region sequenced, so heterogeneity remains possible. Higher adjacent-lung clonality was associated with shorter survival. Median detection of top 100 tumor clones in adjacent lung was approximately 50 clones. Uninvolved adjacent lung had more T cell clonality than any other tissue, topping tumor.

V usage is TRBV28 and J usage is TRBJ1-5; D may be TRBD1 (6 bases). This clonotype was obtained from a man aged 40-75 years with stage I squamous cell lung carcinoma. The source material was peripheral blood, sampled before any cancer treatment. The CDR3 here is CASSLRGERNQPQHF. The CDR3 DNA sequence: TGTGCCAGCAGTTTAAGGGGGGAGCGCAATCAGCCCCAGCATTTT.